This is a list of T cell receptor beta chains from one sample in a study of T cells in Graves' hyperthyroidism and ophthalmopathy. MiXCR, run by TCRdb on the multiplex PCR reads, gives a single entry per CDR3 protein. The sample shows about 200,000 distinct CDR3 sequences, roughly 15% of them seen only once. Specimen: blood. These receptors were obtained from a man aged 45-65 years with Graves' hyperthyroidism. CDR3s include the opening cysteine and the closing phenylalanine or tryptophan. Fields, in order: CDR3 DNA, CDR3 protein, V gene, J gene, CDR3 length, D gene, clone size. D genes are given only for firm matches. Only part of the rows carry a size: once, few, many, or a class if the clone is expanded.

CDR3nt: TGCAGTGCTAACGACCCCGCCATCCAAGAGACCCAGTACTTC; CDR3aa: CSANDPAIQETQYF; v_gene: TRBV20-1; j_gene: TRBJ2-5; len: 14; d_gene: NA; abundance: many
CDR3nt: TGCAGTGCGAGCCGACTAGCGGGAGGCTATGAGCAGTTCTTC; CDR3aa: CSASRLAGGYEQFF; v_gene: TRBV20-1; j_gene: TRBJ2-1; len: 14; d_gene: TRBD2; abundance: NA
CDR3nt: TGTGCCAGCAGCAGAATTTCCGGGGCTTTTAGCGGGCAGTACTTC; CDR3aa: CASSRISGAFSGQYF; v_gene: TRBV28; j_gene: TRBJ2-7; len: 15; d_gene: NA; abundance: many
CDR3nt: TGTGCCAGCAGCTTAGCACGAGAATACGAGCAGTACTTC; CDR3aa: CASSLAREYEQYF; v_gene: TRBV7-8; j_gene: TRBJ2-7; len: 13; d_gene: NA; abundance: few
CDR3nt: TGCAGCGTAGGCCAGGCCCTCCAAGAGACCCAGTACTTC; CDR3aa: CSVGQALQETQYF; v_gene: TRBV29-1; j_gene: TRBJ2-5; len: 13; d_gene: NA; abundance: many
CDR3nt: TGTGCCAGCAGCCCCCGGGTCGGGGGGTGGACAGAGCAGTTCTTC; CDR3aa: CASSPRVGGWTEQFF; v_gene: TRBV7-9; j_gene: TRBJ2-1; len: 15; d_gene: TRBD2; abundance: NA
CDR3nt: TGTGCCAGCAGCTCCAGAGCGGGAGTAACCACCGGGGAGCTGTTTTTT; CDR3aa: CASSSRAGVTTGELFF; v_gene: TRBV7-2; j_gene: TRBJ2-2; len: 16; d_gene: TRBD2; abundance: many
CDR3nt: TGTGCCAGCAGCCAAGTCAACAGGGACTACGAGCAGTACTTC; CDR3aa: CASSQVNRDYEQYF; v_gene: TRBV3-1; j_gene: TRBJ2-7; len: 14; d_gene: NA; abundance: many
CDR3nt: TGTGCCAGCAGCTTGTTCGAGCGGGCGAACACCGGGGAGCTGTTTTTT; CDR3aa: CASSLFERANTGELFF; v_gene: TRBV5-6; j_gene: TRBJ2-2; len: 16; d_gene: NA; abundance: NA
CDR3nt: TGTGCCAGCAGTGAAGCCAGGGTGGGCACCGGGGAGCTGTTTTTT; CDR3aa: CASSEARVGTGELFF; v_gene: TRBV12-3/TRBV12-4; j_gene: TRBJ2-2; len: 15; d_gene: NA; abundance: few
CDR3nt: TGTGCCAGCAGTGAAGTACCCCCGGGTGGGGCGGACGGGTATGGCTACACCTTC; CDR3aa: CASSEVPPGGADGYGYTF; v_gene: TRBV2; j_gene: TRBJ1-2; len: 18; d_gene: NA; abundance: NA
CDR3nt: TGCAGTGCTAAGACTAGCGGAGCCTCTTCGAACACCGGGGAGCTGTTTTTT; CDR3aa: CSAKTSGASSNTGELFF; v_gene: TRBV20-1; j_gene: TRBJ2-2; len: 17; d_gene: TRBD2; abundance: NA
CDR3nt: TGTGCCAGCAGCTTAGGGGCGGGGACAGGGAGTCCGTTCTTC; CDR3aa: CASSLGAGTGSPFF; v_gene: TRBV7-2; j_gene: TRBJ2-1; len: 14; d_gene: TRBD1; abundance: few
CDR3nt: TGTGCCAGCAGCCAACAGGGACAGGACTTCTACGAGCAGTACTTC; CDR3aa: CASSQQGQDFYEQYF; v_gene: TRBV4-2; j_gene: TRBJ2-7; len: 15; d_gene: TRBD1; abundance: few
CDR3nt: TGTGCCAGCAGTTCGGGACAGTCGATCAATTCACCCCTCCACTTT; CDR3aa: CASSSGQSINSPLHF; v_gene: TRBV7-3; j_gene: TRBJ1-6; len: 15; d_gene: TRBD1; abundance: few
CDR3nt: TGCAGCGTTGAAGAGGGGAACACAGATACGCAGTATTTT; CDR3aa: CSVEEGNTDTQYF; v_gene: TRBV29-1; j_gene: TRBJ2-3; len: 13; d_gene: NA; abundance: NA
CDR3nt: TGTGCCAGCAGCTTCTCCGGAACAAGTCGGAATGAAAAACTGTTTTTT; CDR3aa: CASSFSGTSRNEKLFF; v_gene: TRBV7-9; j_gene: TRBJ1-4; len: 16; d_gene: NA; abundance: many
CDR3nt: TGCGCCAGCAGCTCGGGAACCGGCGCCTATAATTCACCCCTCCACTTT; CDR3aa: CASSSGTGAYNSPLHF; v_gene: TRBV5-1; j_gene: TRBJ1-6; len: 16; d_gene: NA; abundance: NA
CDR3nt: TGTGCCAGCAGCATCAGGGGGGATGAGCAGTTCTTC; CDR3aa: CASSIRGDEQFF; v_gene: TRBV7-9; j_gene: TRBJ2-1; len: 12; d_gene: NA; abundance: many
CDR3nt: TGTGCCAGCAGTGTAAACGGTCACACTGAAGCTTTCTTT; CDR3aa: CASSVNGHTEAFF; v_gene: TRBV27; j_gene: TRBJ1-1; len: 13; d_gene: NA; abundance: few
CDR3nt: TGTGCCAGCAGTGATGAAGGAAATGAGCAGTTCTTC; CDR3aa: CASSDEGNEQFF; v_gene: TRBV2; j_gene: TRBJ2-1; len: 12; d_gene: NA; abundance: many
CDR3nt: TGCAGTGCTGAACCGGGAAATTATAATTCACCCCTCCACTTT; CDR3aa: CSAEPGNYNSPLHF; v_gene: TRBV20-1; j_gene: TRBJ1-6; len: 14; d_gene: NA; abundance: NA
CDR3nt: TGTGCCAGCAGTGAGGGGGCCGGGGGCTCTGGGGCCAACGTCCTGACTTTC; CDR3aa: CASSEGAGGSGANVLTF; v_gene: TRBV28; j_gene: TRBJ2-6; len: 17; d_gene: NA; abundance: many
CDR3nt: TGTGCCAGCAGTTTCCAGGGACCATACGAGCAGTACTTC; CDR3aa: CASSFQGPYEQYF; v_gene: TRBV27; j_gene: TRBJ2-7; len: 13; d_gene: NA; abundance: NA
CDR3nt: TGTGCCACCCTCCCCCTACTAGCGGGAGGATCCGAGCAGTACTTC; CDR3aa: CATLPLLAGGSEQYF; v_gene: TRBV6-1; j_gene: TRBJ2-7; len: 15; d_gene: TRBD2; abundance: many
CDR3nt: TGTGCCAGTAGTGATACAGGGATAGCCAAAAACATTCAGTACTTC; CDR3aa: CASSDTGIAKNIQYF; v_gene: TRBV19; j_gene: TRBJ2-4; len: 15; d_gene: NA; abundance: once
CDR3nt: TGTGCCAGCAGTGACTTGCGACTAGCGGGAGATGACTACGAGCAGTACTTC; CDR3aa: CASSDLRLAGDDYEQYF; v_gene: TRBV2; j_gene: TRBJ2-7; len: 17; d_gene: TRBD2; abundance: NA
CDR3nt: TGTGCCAGCAGCTTGGATTGGGGAGAAGCTTTCTTT; CDR3aa: CASSLDWGEAFF; v_gene: TRBV5-8; j_gene: TRBJ1-1; len: 12; d_gene: NA; abundance: many
CDR3nt: TGTGCCAGCTCTGACAGGGGGCGGGGCTATGGCTACACCTTC; CDR3aa: CASSDRGRGYGYTF; v_gene: TRBV28; j_gene: TRBJ1-2; len: 14; d_gene: TRBD1; abundance: few
CDR3nt: TGTGCCAGCAGTGAGGGGCAGGGACGGTACGAGCAGTACTTC; CDR3aa: CASSEGQGRYEQYF; v_gene: TRBV6-1; j_gene: TRBJ2-7; len: 14; d_gene: NA; abundance: few
CDR3nt: TGCAGTGCTAGAGATCCTAGCACCCCGGGGGACATTCAGTACTTC; CDR3aa: CSARDPSTPGDIQYF; v_gene: TRBV20-1; j_gene: TRBJ2-4; len: 15; d_gene: NA; abundance: NA
CDR3nt: TGTGCCAGCAGCCTTGGGACTAGCGGTGAGCAGTTCTTC; CDR3aa: CASSLGTSGEQFF; v_gene: TRBV11-1; j_gene: TRBJ2-1; len: 13; d_gene: TRBD2; abundance: many
CDR3nt: TGTGCCAGCATCGAGACAGGGGAATACTATGGCTACACCTTC; CDR3aa: CASIETGEYYGYTF; v_gene: TRBV28; j_gene: TRBJ1-2; len: 14; d_gene: TRBD1; abundance: many
CDR3nt: TGTGCCAGCAGTGAACCGGGACTAGCGAATTACTACGAGCAGTACTTC; CDR3aa: CASSEPGLANYYEQYF; v_gene: TRBV6-1; j_gene: TRBJ2-7; len: 16; d_gene: TRBD2; abundance: many
CDR3nt: TGTGCCACCAGTGATGCTAGCGGGAGCTCCTACAATGAGCAGTTCTTC; CDR3aa: CATSDASGSSYNEQFF; v_gene: TRBV24-1; j_gene: TRBJ2-1; len: 16; d_gene: TRBD2; abundance: few
CDR3nt: TGCGCCAGCAGCGACGACAGGGCCGGCGTGGGTGGCTACACCTTC; CDR3aa: CASSDDRAGVGGYTF; v_gene: TRBV5-1; j_gene: TRBJ1-2; len: 15; d_gene: TRBD1; abundance: NA
CDR3nt: TGCGCCAGCAGCTTGGAAATCACTAGCGGTGGAGATACGCAGTATTTT; CDR3aa: CASSLEITSGGDTQYF; v_gene: TRBV5-1; j_gene: TRBJ2-3; len: 16; d_gene: TRBD2; abundance: few
CDR3nt: TGCAGTGCTTGGGACAGAGGGGTGCTAGCGGGAGCGGTAGCCGAGCAGTACTTC; CDR3aa: CSAWDRGVLAGAVAEQYF; v_gene: TRBV20-1; j_gene: TRBJ2-7; len: 18; d_gene: TRBD2; abundance: NA
CDR3nt: TGTGCCAGCAGTCCTTCGGAACTTCAATCAGATACGCAGTATTTT; CDR3aa: CASSPSELQSDTQYF; v_gene: TRBV6-1; j_gene: TRBJ2-3; len: 15; d_gene: NA; abundance: few
CDR3nt: TGCGCCAGCAGCTTGGTTGAGGGGCGGAATGAGCAGTTCTTC; CDR3aa: CASSLVEGRNEQFF; v_gene: TRBV5-1; j_gene: TRBJ2-1; len: 14; d_gene: NA; abundance: NA
CDR3nt: TGTGCCAGCAGCACCCGAAGACCCCTAGCGGATGAGCAGTTCTTC; CDR3aa: CASSTRRPLADEQFF; v_gene: TRBV6-2/TRBV6-3; j_gene: TRBJ2-1; len: 15; d_gene: TRBD2; abundance: once
CDR3nt: TGTGCCAGCAGATCCGAACCTTCCTACAATGAGCAGTTCTTC; CDR3aa: CASRSEPSYNEQFF; v_gene: TRBV28; j_gene: TRBJ2-1; len: 14; d_gene: NA; abundance: many
CDR3nt: TGCAGTGCCGTTCCGGGACAGGCGCTCTCCTACGAGCAGTACTTC; CDR3aa: CSAVPGQALSYEQYF; v_gene: TRBV20-1; j_gene: TRBJ2-7; len: 15; d_gene: TRBD1; abundance: many
CDR3nt: TGTGCCAGCAGTTTCGCACTTGGGGAGGGCCGCGAGACCCAGTACTTC; CDR3aa: CASSFALGEGRETQYF; v_gene: TRBV28; j_gene: TRBJ2-5; len: 16; d_gene: TRBD2; abundance: many
CDR3nt: TGCGCCAGCAGCCAAGCGGGGGCAGGGGAGCTGTTTTTT; CDR3aa: CASSQAGAGELFF; v_gene: TRBV4-1; j_gene: TRBJ2-2; len: 13; d_gene: NA; abundance: few
CDR3nt: TGTGCCAGCAGCACCTCCGGGACAGGGTTTTTCAGCCTGTCCTACGAGCAGTACTTC; CDR3aa: CASSTSGTGFFSLSYEQYF; v_gene: TRBV13; j_gene: TRBJ2-7; len: 19; d_gene: TRBD1; abundance: many
CDR3nt: TGCGCCAGCAGCTTGAGGCCAGGGGGAAACGAGCAGTACTTC; CDR3aa: CASSLRPGGNEQYF; v_gene: TRBV5-1; j_gene: TRBJ2-7; len: 14; d_gene: TRBD1; abundance: NA
CDR3nt: TGTGCCAGCAGTTCCTTAGGACAGGGGAACTCCTACGAGCAGTACTTC; CDR3aa: CASSSLGQGNSYEQYF; v_gene: TRBV28; j_gene: TRBJ2-7; len: 16; d_gene: TRBD1; abundance: few